These 25 T cell receptor beta chains were all obtained from the same sample, sequenced in a study of shared clonotypes between healthy human individuals. The naive CD8 fraction comprised CD45RO-negative cells positively selected for CCR7 and excluded terminally differentiated effector memory CD45RA+ cells. The method was immunoSEQ multiplex PCR; TCRdb's version includes in-frame clones alone and lacks a portion of them. The table includes about 2.1 million clones, over 85% detected once. Sample: naive CD8+ T cells from PBMCs. Receptors were obtained from a young man in good health. Some clones in this sample may be carry-over from other donors' samples.

The chain links TRBV7-8 to TRBJ2-1; a possible D gene is TRBD1 (5 bases). The V gene lost 4 bases and the J gene lost 5 bases, with 15 bases spanning the gap. This CDR3 is built from 15 residues. CDR1 SGHVS and CDR2 FQNEAQ come from the germline V gene. CDR3 nucleotides: TGTGCCAGCAGCTGGGGCACAGGCCGGGACAATGAGCAGTTCTTC. Its translation is CASSWGTGRDNEQFF. The full variable domain, its missing parts supplied by reference TRBV7-8 and TRBJ2-1, is GAGVSQSPRYKVAKRGQDVALRCDPISGHVSLFWYQQALGQGPEFLTYFQNEAQLDKSGLPSDRFFAERPEGSVSTLKIQRTQQEDSAVYLCASSWGTGRDNEQFFGPGTRLTVL.

The chain combines TRBV7-9 with TRBJ2-1; tentatively, D is TRBD1 (5 bases). The V end lost 1 base, the J end lost 10 bases, and 14 bases lay between the germline ends. The germline V gene has CDR1 SEHNR and CDR2 FQNEAQ (reference sequence). This CDR3 contains 14 residues. CDR3 nucleotides: TGTGCCAGCAGCTTAGAAGGGGCTAGGCTAGAGCAGTTCTTC. Protein sequence: CASSLEGARLEQFF.

The chain carries TRBV7-9 and TRBJ2-1; 14 bases align to TRBD2. This CDR3 comprises 16 residues. Germline assignment: CDR1 SEHNR and CDR2 FQNEAQ (reference sequence). V shed 4 bases and J 3 bases; nucleotides not matched to a gene: 2. CDR3 loop: CASSSTSGRDYNEQFF. CDR3 nucleotide sequence: TGTGCCAGCAGCTCGACTAGCGGGAGGGACTACAATGAGCAGTTCTTC.

The chain recombines TRBV11-1 with TRBJ2-1; 10 nucleotides agree with TRBD1. CDR1 is SGHAT, CDR2 FQDESV, per germline (reference sequence). The CDR3 is made up of 15 amino acids. Losses at the gene ends were 5 bases for V and 5 bases for J; bases not matched to a gene: 6. The CDR3 protein is CASSIGTGDNNEQFF. The DNA for the CDR3 is TGTGCCAGCAGCATTGGGACAGGGGATAACAATGAGCAGTTCTTC. Filled out from reference TRBV11-1 and TRBJ2-1, the complete variable domain reads EAEVAQSPRYKITEKSQAVAFWCDPISGHATLYWYRQILGQGPELLVQFQDESVVDDSQLPKDRFSAERLKGVDSTLKIQPAELGDSAMYLCASSIGTGDNNEQFFGPGTRLTVL.

The J gene is TRBJ2-1, the V gene TRBV27; no clear D gene. Germline CDR1 reads MNHEY; CDR2 reads SMNVEV (reference sequence). The CDR3 sequence is 13 residues long. Trimming shortened V by 6 bases and J by 10 bases, and 16 bases separated the two germline ends. The CDR3 DNA follows: TGTGCCAGCAGACCACCCGACCGCCCGGAGCAGTTCTTC. Translation gives CASRPPDRPEQFF.

Comments on this clone: Other DNA variants within this sample encode the same CDR3. The chain carries TRBV27 and TRBJ2-7; 8 bases are shared with TRBD1. The CDR3 length is 13 residues. Germline loops: CDR1 MNHEY, CDR2 SMNVEV (reference sequence). The trim removed 5 bases at V and 3 bases at J, leaving 3 bases unmatched. This CDR3 is CASSRTGLYEQYF. The CDR3, as DNA: TGTGCCAGCAGTAGGACAGGGCTCTACGAGCAGTACTTC.

The chain is built from TRBV27 and TRBJ2-2; the D gene is possibly TRBD1 (5 bases). Germline CDR1 reads MNHEY; CDR2 reads SMNVEV (reference sequence). CDR3 length: 15 residues. The ends were cut back, 3 bases at V and 5 bases at J, with 13 bases in the middle. In DNA, the CDR3 is TGTGCCAGCAGTTTTGCCAGGGATGGTACCGGGGAGCTGTTTTTT. It yields the protein CASSFARDGTGELFF.

A note on this clone: Different DNA sequences within this sample yield the same CDR3. The chain employs TRBV19 and TRBJ1-1; D gene unclear. Germline V gene data show CDR1 as LNHDA and CDR2 as SQIVND (reference sequence). V was cut by 3 bases and J by 2 bases, with 7 bases left in between. There are 13 residues in the CDR3. CDR3 loop: CASSMALNTEAFF. CDR3 sequence (DNA): TGTGCCAGTAGTATGGCCCTAAACACTGAAGCTTTCTTT.

The rearrangement uses TRBV6-5 and TRBJ2-7; unclear D gene. The ends were cut back, 1 base at V and 1 base at J, with 11 bases in the middle. The CDR3 spans 15 residues. CDR1 and CDR2 (germline): MNHEY, SVGAGI. CDR3 in amino acids: CASSYLDRRSYEQYF. The CDR3 DNA reads as TGTGCCAGCAGTTACTTGGACCGCCGATCCTACGAGCAGTACTTC.

The genes are TRBV5-5 and TRBJ2-1, with 9 bases lining up with TRBD2. The CDR3 is made up of 15 amino acids. V lost 1 base, J lost 6 bases, and 5 bases stayed unmatched. Germline CDR1 SGHKS, CDR2 YYEKEE (reference sequence). The CDR3 is CASSLTSGLINEQFF. CDR3 coding DNA: TGTGCCAGCAGCTTGACTAGCGGGCTCATCAATGAGCAGTTCTTC.

This chain uses TRBV5-5 with TRBJ1-1, with D unclear. Per the germline V gene, CDR1 is SGHKS and CDR2 is YYEKEE (reference sequence). V lost 0 bases and J 8 bases, leaving 5 bases between the germline ends. This CDR3 contains 11 residues. CDR3: CASSLGKEAFF. The DNA of the CDR3 is TGTGCCAGCAGCTTGGGGAAAGAAGCTTTCTTT.

The chain joins TRBV25-1 to TRBJ1-1, with D unresolved. The CDR3 extends over 14 amino acids. V gave up 2 bases and J gave up 4 bases, with 11 bases separating them. Germline-derived CDR1 and CDR2 are MGHDK and SYGVNS. Here the CDR3 reads CASSETGWGTEAFF. The CDR3 region has the DNA TGTGCCAGCAGTGAAACCGGTTGGGGCACTGAAGCTTTCTTT.

This chain links TRBV28 with TRBJ2-7; D is possibly TRBD1 or TRBD2 (6 bases each). Trimming cost V 6 bases and J 3 bases, with 15 bases left between them. The CDR3 consists of 14 residues. Germline lookup yields CDR1 MDHEN and CDR2 SYDVKM. CDR3 protein: CASRSNGGYYEQYF. The CDR3 bases are TGTGCCAGCAGATCGAACGGGGGCTACTACGAGCAGTACTTC.

This clone occurred once. The rearrangement links TRBV5-1 to TRBJ2-3, with TRBD1 identical over 7 bases. This CDR3 contains 16 residues. The ends lost 3 bases at V and 5 bases at J; junction bases unmatched: 12. Looked up from germline, CDR1 is SGHRS and CDR2 is YFSETQ. The CDR3: CASSSDGTVPRDTQYF. The CDR3 nucleotides read TGCGCCAGCAGCTCTGACGGGACAGTTCCGCGAGATACGCAGTATTTT.

A remark on this clone: The same CDR3 arises from other DNA sequences in this sample as well. The rearrangement links TRBV11-3 to TRBJ2-7, with D perhaps matching TRBD2 (5 bases). Germline CDR1 is SGHNT and CDR2 is YENEEA. Trimming took 2 bases from V and 2 from J, leaving 7 bases between them. The CDR3 loop spans 13 amino acids. This CDR3 is CASSLPGTYEQYF. The DNA of the CDR3 is TGTGCCAGCAGCTTACCGGGAACCTACGAGCAGTACTTC.

In its sample, this clone was seen once. The chain couples TRBV11-2 to TRBJ2-3; no clear D. Between the trimmed V and J ends, which lost 5 bases and 3 bases, there was a span of 15 bases. The CDR3 totals 15 residues. Looked up from germline, CDR1 is SGHAT and CDR2 is FQNNGV. DNA of the CDR3: TGTGCCAGCAGCCGAGTGGGTCTTGTGACAGATACGCAGTATTTT. Translation gives CASSRVGLVTDTQYF.

This sequence joins TRBV5-6 and TRBJ1-2; D is possibly TRBD1 (6 bases). V dropped 0 bases and J dropped 8 bases, with 14 bases sitting between them. Germline values: CDR1 SGHDT, CDR2 YYEEEE. The length of the CDR3 is 14 residues. The CDR3 protein is CASSLAGGGSGYTF. CDR3 DNA: TGTGCCAGCAGCTTGGCCGGGGGCGGTTCGGGCTACACCTTC.

This clone appeared once. This same CDR3 is encoded by further DNA sequences in the sample. The V call is TRBV5-4, the J call TRBJ2-1; the D gene is possibly TRBD2 (5 bases). V lost 0 bases and J lost 7, with 8 bases in between. The CDR3 contains 13 residues. Germline CDR1 SGHNT, CDR2 YYREEE (reference sequence). CDR3 sequence: CASSLVLGNEQFF. CDR3 DNA: TGTGCCAGCAGCTTGGTACTAGGGAATGAGCAGTTCTTC.

This chain uses TRBV9 with TRBJ2-1; 10 nucleotides line up with TRBD2. Germline V gives CDR1 SGDLS, CDR2 YYNGEE. Trimming cost V 0 bases and J 8 bases; bases outside gene matches: 2. There are 14 residues in the CDR3. CDR3 in DNA: TGTGCCAGCAGCGTAGGGAGCGGGAGGGATGAGCAGTTCTTC. Amino acids: CASSVGSGRDEQFF.

The chain links TRBV21-1 to TRBJ2-4; TRBD1 was called by the table and not checked on the DNA. TRBV21-1 is tagged as a pseudogene. The CDR3 is 15 amino acids. For the CDR3, the DNA is TGTGCCAGCAGCATTATCAGGGTGAGGAAAAACATTCAGTACTTC. It codes for CASSIIRVRKNIQYF.

The V and J genes are TRBV4-1 and TRBJ2-4; 9 bases line up with TRBD2. Trimming removed 2 bases from V and 0 bases from J; junction bases left unmatched: 11. The CDR3 length is 19 residues. Germline V gene lookup returns CDR1 MGHRA and CDR2 YSYEKL. The CDR3 is CASSQPKALAGAAKNIQYF. Written as DNA, the CDR3 is TGCGCCAGCAGCCAACCAAAAGCTTTAGCGGGAGCAGCCAAAAACATTCAGTACTTC.

On this clone: An end of the junction differs from the germline gene, which may be a read error. This chain connects TRBV28 to TRBJ2-7; D may be TRBD1 (7 bases). CDR3 length equals 12 residues. The germline CDR1 and CDR2 sequences are MDHEN and SYDVKM. CDR3: CASSLRDRGEDF. The CDR3 DNA is TGTGCCAGCAGTTTACGGGACAGAGGGGAGGACTTC.

The count of this clone is one. V and J are TRBV6-4 and TRBJ2-5; tentative D call: TRBD2 (6 bases). The germline V gene encodes CDR1 MRHNA and CDR2 SNTAGT. V dropped 7 bases and J dropped 5 bases, with 23 bases sitting between them. The CDR3 runs 16 residues. CDR3 sequence: CASTLSLAYPGETQYF. The CDR3 DNA is TGTGCCAGCACCCTCTCACTAGCTTACCCAGGGGAGACCCAGTACTTC.

This clone came up a few times. This rearrangement joins TRBV6-5 to TRBJ1-5; D is perhaps TRBD1 (6 bases). V lost 8 bases and J 3 bases, leaving 8 bases between the germline ends. CDR1 is MNHEY and CDR2 is SVGAGI in the germline V gene. The CDR3 consists of 12 residues. As DNA, the CDR3 is TGTGCCAGCGGGGACATCAATCAGCCCCAGCATTTT. Residues: CASGDINQPQHF.

The chain links TRBV13 to TRBJ2-7, with TRBD2 matching over 9 bases. CDR1 and CDR2 from the germline V gene are PRHDT and FYEKMQ (reference sequence). V lost 7 bases to trimming and J lost 2 bases; unmatched junction nucleotides: 6. There are 14 residues in the CDR3. The CDR3 sequence: CASNPSGTTYEQYF. The CDR3 region has the DNA TGTGCCAGCAATCCTAGCGGGACGACCTACGAGCAGTACTTC.